These 27 T cell receptor beta chains came from one sample sequenced in a study of CD8 T cells in Susac syndrome. With random hexamers, reverse transcription was performed on about 0.5 to 1 ug of RNA. MiXCR, applied by TCRdb to the immunoSEQ multiplex PCR reads, yields one record per CDR3 protein. This sample has 350,000 to 550,000 distinct CDR3 sequences; around 83% occur once, and the top ten carry around 0.12%. Sequencing input: CD8+ T cells from PBMCs. The receptors come from a human donor with multiple sclerosis.

The chain joins TRBV19 to TRBJ1-2, with D maybe TRBD1 (5 bases). Between the trimmed V and J ends, which lost 3 bases and 4 bases, there was a span of 15 bases. The CDR3 contains 15 residues. The germline V gene encodes CDR1 LNHDA and CDR2 SQIVND (reference sequence). The CDR3 reads CASSIGQGEGYGYTF. For the CDR3, the DNA is TGTGCCAGTAGTATCGGGCAGGGAGAAGGCTATGGCTACACCTTC.

The chain combines TRBV2 with TRBJ1-1; D is ambiguous. Germline CDR1 is SNHLY and CDR2 is FYNNEI. The germline V and J ends were trimmed by 0 bases and 7 bases, with 9 bases remaining between them. There are 13 residues in the CDR3. CDR3 bases: TGTGCCAGCAGTGAAGCCCCGCAATTTGAAGCTTTCTTT. This translates into CASSEAPQFEAFF.

This sequence joins TRBV5-6 and TRBJ2-1; perhaps TRBD2 as D (6 bases). CDR1 is SGHDT and CDR2 is YYEEEE in the germline V gene. V was trimmed by 6 bases and J by 0 bases, leaving 19 bases between them. The CDR3 is 17 residues long. CDR3 bases: TGTGCCAGCAACAACTTGGGACTCCCACACTCCTACAATGAGCAGTTCTTC. It encodes CASNNLGLPHSYNEQFF.

This clonotype was observed a few times. The chain is built from TRBV6-5 and TRBJ2-4; D is possibly TRBD2 (5 bases). The germline gives CDR1 MNHEY, CDR2 SVGAGI. V shed 0 bases and J shed 2 bases, with 8 bases lying between them. This CDR3 is 15 amino acids long. Here the CDR3 DNA reads TGTGCCAGCAGTTACTCACGGGAAACCAAAAACATTCAGTACTTC. It encodes CASSYSRETKNIQYF.

The V gene is TRBV24-1, the J gene TRBJ2-1, with 9 bases lining up with TRBD1. This CDR3 is built from 15 residues. The V and J ends lost 2 bases and 6 bases, in that order; junction bases with no gene match: 4. Per the germline V gene, CDR1 is KGHDR and CDR2 is SFDVKD. The CDR3 DNA reads TGTGCCACCAGTGATTCCGGGACAGGGTCCAATGAGCAGTTCTTC. Encoded protein: CATSDSGTGSNEQFF.

The chain employs TRBV18 and TRBJ1-5; 9 bases align to TRBD1. V gave up 1 base and J gave up 5 bases; unmatched junction bases: 15. The length of the CDR3 is 19 residues. Germline CDR1 KGHSH, CDR2 LQKENI. CDR3 sequence reads: CASSPRAAGTGRQYQPQHF. The CDR3 DNA reads TGTGCCAGCTCACCACGTGCAGCCGGGACAGGGCGCCAGTATCAGCCCCAGCATTTT.

This CDR3 reads CASSESTDLADNEQFF. Here the CDR3 DNA reads TGTGCCAGCAGTGAATCGACAGATCTTGCCGACAATGAGCAGTTCTTC. The chain has TRBV6-1 and TRBJ2-1; TRBD1 is a possible D gene (5 bases). CDR3 length equals 16 residues. Germline V CDR1 and CDR2: MNHNS, SASEGT. The V gene lost 2 bases and the J gene lost 5 bases, with 16 bases spanning the gap.

The V gene is TRBV7-9, the J gene TRBJ1-5; 9 bases are a match to TRBD1. The germline V gene encodes CDR1 SEHNR and CDR2 FQNEAQ (reference sequence). The CDR3 is made up of 14 amino acids. V was clipped by 6 bases and J by 5 bases; unmatched bases: 5. CDR3 nucleotide sequence: TGTGCCAGCAGTTGGACAGGGGAGCATCAGCCCCAGCATTTT. Translating gives CASSWTGEHQPQHF.

This rearrangement joins TRBV20-1 to TRBJ2-7; the match to TRBD1 covers 7 bases. The CDR3 length is 13 residues. The germline V gene has CDR1 DFQATT and CDR2 SNEGSKA (reference sequence). V lost 2 bases and J lost 4; bases outside the gene matches: 5. CDR3 protein: CSARTGTEYEQYF. The CDR3 region has the DNA TGCAGTGCTAGAACCGGGACAGAATACGAGCAGTACTTC.

This sequence joins TRBV12-3 or TRBV12-4 and TRBJ2-7; 12 nucleotides line up with TRBD1. The CDR3 spans 17 residues. With V trimmed by 4 bases and J by 2 bases, 9 bases remained unmatched. The CDR3 bases are TGTGCCAGCAGTTCAGCCGAATGGGACAGGGGGCCCTACGAGCAGTACTTC. Amino acids: CASSSAEWDRGPYEQYF.

The V call is TRBV6-5, the J call TRBJ1-1; D is ambiguous. The V gene's germline CDR1 is MNHEY and CDR2 SVGAGI. The CDR3 is 13 residues long. V was clipped by 8 bases and J by 0 bases, with 10 bases between them. The CDR3 is CASWRFMNTEAFF. CDR3 DNA: TGTGCCAGCTGGCGGTTCATGAACACTGAAGCTTTCTTT.

The CDR3 bases are TGTGCCAGGAACTCGGAGGAAGAAGCCGCCCAAGAGACCCAGTACTTC. Residues: CARNSEEEAAQETQYF. The rearrangement joins TRBV6-1 to TRBJ2-5; D is perhaps TRBD2 (5 bases). Trimming shortened V by 9 bases and J by 1 base, and 21 bases separated the two germline ends. The length of the CDR3 is 16 residues. Per germline, CDR1 MNHNS and CDR2 SASEGT.

Here the CDR3 DNA reads TGCGCCAGCAGCTTGGAACAGGGTGCAGACTATGGCTACACCTTC. It translates to CASSLEQGADYGYTF. The V and J genes are TRBV5-1 and TRBJ1-2, with D perhaps matching TRBD1 (6 bases). Trimming cost V 0 bases and J 3 bases, with 12 bases left between them. Germline V gives CDR1 SGHRS, CDR2 YFSETQ. The CDR3 has 15 amino acids. Looking up the rest from reference TRBV5-1 and TRBJ1-2 gives the full variable domain: KAGVTQTPRYLIKTRGQQVTLSCSPISGHRSVSWYQQTPGQGLQFLFEYFSETQRNKGNFPGRFSGRQFSNSRSEMNVSTLELGDSALYLCASSLEQGADYGYTFGSGTRLTVV.

The rearrangement uses TRBV30 and TRBJ2-4, with D possibly called TRBD1 or TRBD2 (5 bases each). V lost 2 bases to trimming and J lost 9 bases, with 17 bases between them. The CDR3 extends over 14 amino acids. Germline V gene data show CDR1 as GTSNPN and CDR2 as SVGIG (reference sequence). CDR3: CAWSIVGFGGIQYF. CDR3 in DNA: TGTGCCTGGAGTATAGTGGGTTTTGGGGGCATTCAGTACTTC.

This clonotype was observed once. The genes are TRBV28 and TRBJ2-7; TRBD2 aligns across 11 bases. The J segment lost 2 bases and the V segment lost 6 bases, leaving 0 bases of the junction unmatched. Germline loops: CDR1 MDHEN, CDR2 SYDVKM. CDR3 length: 13 amino acids. The CDR3 is CASRLAGAYEQYF. As DNA, the CDR3 is TGTGCCAGCAGACTAGCGGGAGCCTACGAGCAGTACTTC.

This rearrangement joins TRBV19 to TRBJ1-1; D not resolved. Germline-derived CDR1 and CDR2 are LNHDA and SQIVND (reference sequence). There are 12 residues in the CDR3. V was clipped by 3 bases and J by 3 bases, with 5 bases between them. The CDR3 is CASSILDTEAFF. The CDR3 DNA follows: TGTGCCAGTAGTATTTTGGACACTGAAGCTTTCTTT.

J is TRBJ2-5 and V is TRBV28, with 7 bases identical to TRBD1. Unmatched junction bases numbered 9, after V lost 6 bases and J lost 5 bases. Germline V gene lookup returns CDR1 MDHEN and CDR2 SYDVKM. There are 14 residues in the CDR3. CDR3 amino acids: CASSQTGLGETQYF. The DNA of the CDR3 is TGTGCCAGCAGCCAGACAGGGCTCGGGGAGACCCAGTACTTC.

The V gene is TRBV9, the J gene TRBJ2-5; D gene uncertain. The ends were cut back, 4 bases at V and 3 bases at J, with 13 bases in the middle. CDR3 length equals 14 residues. Germline V gene sequence: CDR1 SGDLS, CDR2 YYNGEE. CDR3 nucleotides: TGTGCCAGCAGCCCTCTCCTGGGTGAAGAGACCCAGTACTTC. It is translated as CASSPLLGEETQYF. The full variable domain, rest sourced from reference TRBV9 and TRBJ2-5, is DSGVTQTPKHLITATGQRVTLRCSPRSGDLSVYWYQQSLDQGLQFLIQYYNGEERAKGNILERFSAQQFPDLHSELNLSSLELGDSALYFCASSPLLGEETQYFGPGTRLLVL.

Only a few counts were recorded for this clonotype. This chain connects TRBV6-1 to TRBJ2-7, with 11 bases lining up with TRBD1. J was trimmed by 2 bases and V by 5 bases; bases with no gene match: 5. Germline-derived CDR1 and CDR2 are MNHNS and SASEGT. The length of the CDR3 is 15 residues. The CDR3 DNA reads as TGTGCCAGCAGTACCCCGGGACAGGGGGCCTACGAGCAGTACTTC. Translating it yields CASSTPGQGAYEQYF.

This chain joins TRBV23-1 and TRBJ2-7; D perhaps matches TRBD1 (6 bases). TRBV23-1 is treated as an ORF (open reading frame) with a function not yet certain. The CDR3 spans 14 residues. The ends were cut back, 2 bases at V and 1 base at J, with 9 bases in the middle. CDR3 sequence reads: CASSQEGGSYEQYF. For the CDR3, the DNA is TGCGCCAGCAGTCAAGAAGGGGGTTCCTACGAGCAGTACTTC.

The chain is built from TRBV27 and TRBJ2-5; the D is unclear. This CDR3 has 12 amino acids. Per the germline V gene, CDR1 is MNHEY and CDR2 is SMNVEV (reference sequence). V shed 8 bases and J shed 2 bases, with 9 bases lying between them. The CDR3 here is CASGLAQETQYF. As DNA, the CDR3 is TGTGCCAGCGGGCTTGCTCAAGAGACCCAGTACTTC.

The rearrangement uses TRBV12-3 or TRBV12-4 and TRBJ2-7; 9 nucleotides line up with TRBD2. This CDR3 has 17 amino acids. The J segment lost 2 bases and the V segment lost 4 bases, leaving 12 bases of the junction unmatched. CDR3 nucleotides: TGTGCCAGCAGTTCACTCCTGGGGCGGGAGGGCACCTACGAGCAGTACTTC. This translates into CASSSLLGREGTYEQYF.

This clonotype was seen just once. This chain links TRBV30 with TRBJ1-2; perhaps TRBD1 as D (5 bases). The CDR3 runs to 11 residues. CDR1 is GTSNPN, CDR2 SVGIG, per germline (reference sequence). The CDR3 region is CVEELGGGYTF. Here the CDR3 DNA reads TGTGTCGAAGAGCTCGGGGGAGGCTACACCTTC.

The V call is TRBV30, the J call TRBJ2-6; TRBD2 might be the D (5 bases). The CDR3 sequence is 14 residues long. The V gene lost 4 bases and the J gene lost 0 bases, with 7 bases spanning the gap. Germline V CDR1 and CDR2: GTSNPN, SVGIG (reference sequence). The CDR3 loop reads CAWTRDSGANVLTF. CDR3 coding DNA: TGTGCCTGGACACGGGACTCTGGGGCCAACGTCCTGACTTTC.

Here the CDR3 DNA reads TGTGCCAGCAGTAACGGCGATACCTACGAGCAGTACTTC. Amino acids: CASSNGDTYEQYF. The rearrangement uses TRBV6-1 and TRBJ2-7; D remains ambiguous. V was cut by 5 bases and J by 2 bases, with 10 bases left in between. This CDR3 has 13 residues. CDR1 and CDR2 from the germline V gene are MNHNS and SASEGT.

The chain has TRBV5-6 and TRBJ2-7; perhaps TRBD2 as D (6 bases). The CDR3 is 15 amino acids. The germline V gene has CDR1 SGHDT and CDR2 YYEEEE. The V gene lost 3 bases and the J gene lost 3 bases, with 16 bases spanning the gap. The CDR3 region has the DNA TGTGCCAGCAGCTCGGGAGAGCGGAAACTCTACGAGCAGTACTTC. Protein: CASSSGERKLYEQYF.

This chain links TRBV3-1 with TRBJ2-5, with a possible D match to TRBD2 (6 bases). The CDR3 is 15 amino acids. V lost 0 bases and J 1 base, leaving 9 bases between the germline ends. CDR1 is LGHDT, CDR2 YNNKEL, per germline (reference sequence). In DNA form, the CDR3 reads TGTGCCAGCAGCCAAGATGGCGGGGCCCAAGAGACCCAGTACTTC. Its protein product is CASSQDGGAQETQYF.